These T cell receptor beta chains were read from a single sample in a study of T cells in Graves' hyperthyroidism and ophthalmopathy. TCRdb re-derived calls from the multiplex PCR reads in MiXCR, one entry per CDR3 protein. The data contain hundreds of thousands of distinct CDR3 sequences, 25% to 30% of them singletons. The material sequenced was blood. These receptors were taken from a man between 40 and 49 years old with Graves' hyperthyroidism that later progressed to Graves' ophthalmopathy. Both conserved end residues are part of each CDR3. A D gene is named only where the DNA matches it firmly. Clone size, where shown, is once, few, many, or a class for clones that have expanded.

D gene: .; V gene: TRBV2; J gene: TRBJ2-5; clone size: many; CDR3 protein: CASSSVTRETQYF
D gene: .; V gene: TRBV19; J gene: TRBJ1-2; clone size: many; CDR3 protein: CASSITGGWDGYTF
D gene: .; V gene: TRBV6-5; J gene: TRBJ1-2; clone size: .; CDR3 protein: CASSYDGDGIGRGYTF
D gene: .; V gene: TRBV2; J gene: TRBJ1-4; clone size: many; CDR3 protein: CASSVGRLNEKLFF
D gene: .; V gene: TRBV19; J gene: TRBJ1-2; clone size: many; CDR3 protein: CASMSPNYGYTF
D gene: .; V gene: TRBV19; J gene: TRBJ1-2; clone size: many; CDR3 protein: CASTRVGEGYGYTF
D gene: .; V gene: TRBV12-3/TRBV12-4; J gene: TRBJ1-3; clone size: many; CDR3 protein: CASSSPPVSSGNTIYF
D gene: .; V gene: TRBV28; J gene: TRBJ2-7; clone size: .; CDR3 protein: CAGSSGDYEQYF
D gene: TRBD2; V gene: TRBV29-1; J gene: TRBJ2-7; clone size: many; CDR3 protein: CSVEMTSGPTEQYF
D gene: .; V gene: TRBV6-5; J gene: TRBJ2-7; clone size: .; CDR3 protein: CASSSTPRYEQYF
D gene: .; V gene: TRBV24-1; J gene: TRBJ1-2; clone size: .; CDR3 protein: CATSDFRNGYTF
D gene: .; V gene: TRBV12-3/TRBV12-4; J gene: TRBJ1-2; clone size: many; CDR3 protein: CASTRGGGYTF
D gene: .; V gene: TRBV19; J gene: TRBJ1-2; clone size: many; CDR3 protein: CASSSPGRHYGYTF
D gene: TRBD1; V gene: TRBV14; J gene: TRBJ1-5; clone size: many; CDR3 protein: CASSPTGWDQPQHF
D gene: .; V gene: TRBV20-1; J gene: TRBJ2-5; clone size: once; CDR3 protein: CSARAEYQETQYF
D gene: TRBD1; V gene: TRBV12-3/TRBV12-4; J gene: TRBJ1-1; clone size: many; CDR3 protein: CASSLQGAYTEAFF
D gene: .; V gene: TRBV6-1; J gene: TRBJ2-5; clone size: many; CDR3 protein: CASSYPVGKYF
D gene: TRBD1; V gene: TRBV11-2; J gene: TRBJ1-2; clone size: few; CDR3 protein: CASRRTGGATNYGYTF
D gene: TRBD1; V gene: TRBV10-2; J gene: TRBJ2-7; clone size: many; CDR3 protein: CASSERTGQEQYF
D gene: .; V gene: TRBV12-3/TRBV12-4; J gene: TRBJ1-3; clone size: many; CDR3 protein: CASSLSFAHSGNTIYF
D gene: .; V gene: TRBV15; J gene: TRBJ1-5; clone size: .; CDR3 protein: CATSSDRARNQPQHF
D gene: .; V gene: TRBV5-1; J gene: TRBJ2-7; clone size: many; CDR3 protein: CASRRRQDSSGASYEQYF
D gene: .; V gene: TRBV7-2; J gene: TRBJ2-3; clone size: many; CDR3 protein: CASSASTGFSTDTQYF
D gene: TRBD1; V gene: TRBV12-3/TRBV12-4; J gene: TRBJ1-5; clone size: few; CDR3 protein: CASSSQGQGNQPQHF
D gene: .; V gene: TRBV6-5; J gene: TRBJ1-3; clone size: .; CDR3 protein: CASSLDSSSGNTIYF
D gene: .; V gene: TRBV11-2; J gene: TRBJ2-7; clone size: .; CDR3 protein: CASSSLFASGVAEQYF
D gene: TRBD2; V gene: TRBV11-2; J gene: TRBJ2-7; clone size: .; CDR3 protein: CASSSGTSGSRYEQYF
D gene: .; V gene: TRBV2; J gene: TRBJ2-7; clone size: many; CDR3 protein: CASSPRGPGDEQYF
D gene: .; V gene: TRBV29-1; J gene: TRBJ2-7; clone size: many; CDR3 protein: CSVTYRVGEQYF
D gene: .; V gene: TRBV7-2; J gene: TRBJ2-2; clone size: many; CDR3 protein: CASSRDSRAGELFF
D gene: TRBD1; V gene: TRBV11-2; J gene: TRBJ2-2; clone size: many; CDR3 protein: CASSSSGTGVFTGELFF